A selection of T cell receptor beta chains follows, all from one sample in a study of molecular identifiers for immune sequencing clone quantification. Each CDR3 protein gets one entry after TCRdb re-called the PCR reads with MiXCR. The sample shows some 94,000 distinct CDR3 sequences, 25% of them seen only once. Specimen: naive CD8+ T cells from blood, with Jurkat cell RNA spiked in. The receptors come from a human donor in good health. Some libraries in this study had Jurkat cell RNA spiked in. CDR3s include the opening cysteine and the closing phenylalanine or tryptophan. D genes are given only for firm matches. Part of the rows lack a size; the others show once, few, many or a class for expanded clones.

CDR3 protein | CDR3 DNA | J gene | clone size | V gene | D gene
CASSQDRQTNYGYTF | TGCGCCAGCAGCCAAGACCGCCAGACCAACTATGGCTACACCTTC | TRBJ1-2 | few | TRBV4-3 | .
CSARARGFIYEQYF | TGCAGTGCTAGAGCCAGGGGATTTATCTACGAGCAGTACTTC | TRBJ2-7 | few | TRBV20-1 | .
CATSEPTSGRAGETQYF | TGTGCCACCAGTGAGCCGACTAGCGGGAGGGCCGGGGAGACCCAGTACTTC | TRBJ2-5 | many | TRBV24-1 | TRBD2
CASSRSAPEEQYF | TGTGCCAGCAGCCGTAGTGCCCCTGAGGAGCAGTACTTC | TRBJ2-7 | many | TRBV6-5 | .
CASSVRDPDTHGYTF | TGTGCCAGCAGCGTCCGGGACCCCGACACCCATGGCTACACCTTC | TRBJ1-2 | many | TRBV9 | .
CASSQVGGAGQPQQF | TGCGCCAGCAGCCAAGTGGGGGGCGCAGGACAGCCCCAGCAATTT | TRBJ1-5 | once | TRBV4-1 | .
CSASAAPLAGGYEQYF | TGCAGTGCTAGTGCAGCACCTTTAGCGGGAGGGTACGAGCAGTACTTC | TRBJ2-7 | . | TRBV20-1 | TRBD2
CASSTYSGGNTDTQYF | TGTGCCAGCAGTACCTATAGCGGGGGAAACACAGATACGCAGTATTTT | TRBJ2-3 | many | TRBV6-5 | TRBD2
CASSGTLQETQYF | TGCGCCAGCAGTGGGACGCTCCAAGAGACCCAGTACTTC | TRBJ2-5 | . | TRBV10-1 | .
CASSPGTDSYEQYF | TGTGCCAGCTCCCCCGGGACAGACTCCTATGAACAGTACTTC | TRBJ2-7 | many | TRBV5-3 | TRBD1
CTGSKVREGPYEQYF | TGTACCGGCAGCAAAGTTCGGGAGGGGCCCTACGAGCAGTACTTC | TRBJ2-7 | . | TRBV21-1 | .
CASKGGRGLTEAFF | TGTGCCAGTAAGGGAGGCAGGGGTCTCACTGAAGCTTTCTTT | TRBJ1-1 | few | TRBV19 | .
CASSVATGGGYTF | TGTGCCAGCAGCGTAGCTACGGGCGGAGGCTACACCTTC | TRBJ1-2 | few | TRBV9 | .
CASSLSPGLTAYEQYF | TGTGCCAGCAGTTTATCCCCGGGACTAACCGCCTACGAGCAGTACTTC | TRBJ2-7 | few | TRBV27 | TRBD2
CASSVGHSTEASF | TGTGCCAGCAGCGTAGGGCACAGCACTGAAGCTTCCTTT | TRBJ1-1 | . | TRBV9 | .
CASSQVVRGRVNAVTGELFF | TGTGCCAGCAGCCAAGTTGTCAGGGGGCGCGTTAATGCCGTGACCGGGGAGCTGTTTTTT | TRBJ2-2 | . | TRBV3-1 | TRBD1
CASSTGHGTKTQYF | TGTGCCAGCAGTACGGGACACGGGACGAAGACCCAGTACTTC | TRBJ2-5 | many | TRBV5-4 | .
CASRTLDRDYNSPLHF | TGTGCCAGTAGAACCCTGGACAGGGACTATAATTCACCCCTCCACTTT | TRBJ1-6 | . | TRBV19 | TRBD1
CASSSDRSDEQYF | TGTGCCAGCAGTTCGGACAGGTCCGACGAGCAGTACTTC | TRBJ2-7 | many | TRBV7-9 | TRBD1
CASRDLLAEKNTGELFF | TGTGCCAGCAGGGATCTTTTAGCGGAGAAGAACACCGGGGAGCTGTTTTTT | TRBJ2-2 | . | TRBV7-9 | .
CASRGRLRDEQFF | TGTGCCAGCAGGGGCAGACTAAGGGATGAGCAGTTCTTC | TRBJ2-1 | . | TRBV12-3/TRBV12-4 | .
CASRDITGFETQYF | TGCGCCAGCAGAGACATCACAGGGTTTGAGACCCAGTACTTC | TRBJ2-5 | many | TRBV4-1 | .
CASRDRGLSVGNQPQHF | TGTGCCAGCCGGGACAGGGGGCTTTCGGTTGGGAATCAGCCCCAGCATTTT | TRBJ1-5 | many | TRBV2 | TRBD1
CASSGEETQYF | TGCGCCAGCAGCGGGGAGGAGACCCAGTACTTC | TRBJ2-5 | many | TRBV5-1 | .
CASRWDRGSNTEAFF | TGTGCCAGCAGATGGGACAGGGGGTCGAACACTGAAGCTTTCTTT | TRBJ1-1 | many | TRBV28 | TRBD1
CASSSTGKNTEAFF | TGTGCCAGCAGCTCGACAGGAAAGAACACTGAAGCTTTCTTT | TRBJ1-1 | many | TRBV7-2 | .
CASSAGPVVYEQYF | TGTGCCAGCAGTGCGGGACCAGTTGTGTACGAGCAGTACTTC | TRBJ2-7 | . | TRBV27 | .
CASSRWGQGGTGELFF | TGTGCCAGCAGTCGCTGGGGACAGGGGGGCACCGGGGAGCTGTTTTTT | TRBJ2-2 | . | TRBV11-3 | TRBD1
CASSSSGIEEQYF | TGTGCCAGCAGTTCCAGCGGCATTGAGGAGCAGTACTTC | TRBJ2-7 | few | TRBV27 | .
CASSQDSGSSYNEQFF | TGCGCCAGCAGCCAAGATAGCGGGAGCTCCTACAATGAGCAGTTCTTC | TRBJ2-1 | . | TRBV4-3 | TRBD2
CASSPPGQWYF | TGTGCCAGCAGTCCACCAGGACAGTGGTATTTT | TRBJ2-3 | . | TRBV12-3/TRBV12-4 | .
CAWRPQGWGTEAFF | TGTGCCTGGAGACCTCAGGGGTGGGGCACTGAAGCTTTCTTT | TRBJ1-1 | many | TRBV30 | .
CASSLALGRGGNTIYF | TGTGCCAGCAGCTTAGCGCTGGGCAGAGGAGGGAACACCATATATTTT | TRBJ1-3 | many | TRBV7-6 | .
CASSSPGEAQYF | TGTGCCAGCTCCTCCCCCGGCGAGGCGCAGTATTTT | TRBJ2-3 | many | TRBV6-6 | .
CASSSQRDRPNEKLFF | TGTGCCAGCAGCTCACAAAGGGACAGGCCGAATGAAAAACTGTTTTTT | TRBJ1-4 | many | TRBV5-6 | TRBD1
CASSSGGGAIYNEQFF | TGTGCCAGCAGCTCCGGCGGGGGGGCAATTTACAATGAGCAGTTCTTC | TRBJ2-1 | . | TRBV7-9 | TRBD2
CASSLGLAGSGTQYF | TGTGCCAGCAGCTTAGGTCTAGCGGGATCAGGGACCCAGTACTTC | TRBJ2-5 | many | TRBV7-2 | TRBD2
CARSLEGGAYNEQFF | TGCGCCCGCAGCTTGGAGGGGGGGGCCTACAATGAGCAGTTCTTC | TRBJ2-1 | few | TRBV5-1 | .
CASSPQVGFTEAFF | TGCGCCAGCAGCCCCCAGGTAGGGTTCACTGAAGCTTTCTTT | TRBJ1-1 | many | TRBV4-3 | .
CASSLNSHTDTQYF | TGTGCCAGCAGTTTAAACTCCCACACAGATACGCAGTATTTT | TRBJ2-3 | many | TRBV12-3/TRBV12-4 | .
CASSQDSESSYNEQFF | TGTGCCAGCAGCCAGGATAGCGAGAGCTCCTACAATGAGCAGTTCTTC | TRBJ2-1 | . | TRBV3-1 | .
CASSMRDSAYEQYF | TGTGCCAGCAGCATGAGGGACAGCGCCTACGAGCAGTACTTC | TRBJ2-7 | few | TRBV13 | TRBD1
CASSLQGALAEAFF | TGTGCCAGCAGCTTACAGGGGGCTTTGGCTGAAGCTTTCTTT | TRBJ1-1 | many | TRBV5-4 | TRBD1
CASSEVYWDAQSQHF | TGTGCCAGCAGTGAAGTCTACTGGGACGCTCAGTCCCAGCATTTT | TRBJ1-5 | few | TRBV6-1 | .
CASSSETSGVADTQYF | TGTGCCAGCAGCTCAGAGACTAGCGGGGTTGCAGATACGCAGTATTTT | TRBJ2-3 | many | TRBV7-9 | TRBD2
CASSLEGGRPYEQYF | TGTGCCAGCAGCTTGGAAGGGGGAAGGCCCTACGAGCAGTACTTC | TRBJ2-7 | many | TRBV5-6 | .
CASSFGLAGSETQYF | TGTGCCAGCAGCTTCGGACTAGCGGGCTCCGAGACCCAGTACTTC | TRBJ2-5 | few | TRBV7-9 | TRBD2